The rows below give T cell receptor beta chains drawn from one sample of a study of blood T cell repertoires in COVID-19. Produced via immunoSEQ multiplex PCR; TCRdb's table is partial and in-frame only. The sample carries about 330,000 clones, roughly nine tenths recorded once. The specimen was PBMCs or T cells enriched from blood (not recorded which). The receptor source for this set is a woman aged 30 to 39 who had recovered from COVID-19. The CDR3 runs from the conserved cysteine through the conserved F or W. Fields, in order: D gene, V gene, clone size, J gene, CDR3 protein, CDR3 DNA. D genes are given only for firm matches. Not every row has a clone size; where given, it reads once, few, many or a size class.

.	TRBV11-2	.	TRBJ2-5	CASSLAPTARETQYF	TGTGCCAGCAGCTTAGCCCCGACGGCGAGGGAGACCCAGTACTTC
TRBD1	TRBV11-2	.	TRBJ1-2	CASSPGTGYGYTF	TGTGCCAGCAGCCCCGGGACAGGGTATGGCTACACCTTC
TRBD1	TRBV27	.	TRBJ2-6	CASSQTGQGLGGANVLTF	TGTGCCAGCAGTCAAACCGGACAGGGTCTTGGTGGGGCCAACGTCCTGACTTTC
TRBD1	TRBV30	.	TRBJ1-2	CAWRSGTGIYGYTF	TGTGCCTGGAGGTCCGGGACAGGGATCTATGGCTACACCTTC
.	TRBV7-6	.	TRBJ1-1	CASSLGSPAANTEAFF	TGTGCCAGCAGCTTAGGGTCGCCAGCGGCGAACACTGAAGCTTTCTTT
.	TRBV30	.	TRBJ1-6	CAWSVQGRGPLHF	TGTGCCTGGAGTGTACAAGGGAGGGGGCCCCTCCACTTT
.	TRBV28	.	TRBJ2-5	CASSPTREGEETQYF	TGTGCCAGCAGTCCCACCAGAGAGGGAGAAGAGACCCAGTACTTC
TRBD1	TRBV3-1/TRBV3-2	.	TRBJ1-3	CASSRTFWDRTGNTIYF	TGTGCCAGCAGCCGGACCTTTTGGGACAGAACTGGAAACACCATATATTTT
TRBD1	TRBV12-5	.	TRBJ1-5	CASGSGPRGDQPQHF	TGTGCTAGTGGTTCCGGCCCCAGGGGGGATCAGCCCCAGCATTTT
.	TRBV2	.	TRBJ1-1	CASSTGTGTEAFF	TGTGCCAGCAGTACAGGGACGGGAACTGAAGCTTTCTTT
TRBD2	TRBV7-6	.	TRBJ2-3	CASSSLASGGGTDTQYF	TGTGCCAGCAGCTCATTGGCTAGCGGGGGGGGGACAGATACGCAGTATTTT
.	TRBV28	.	TRBJ2-1	CASFTQGGLNYNEQFF	TGTGCCAGCTTTACTCAGGGGGGATTAAATTACAATGAGCAGTTCTTC
TRBD2	TRBV23-1	.	TRBJ2-1	CASSQSRVASGGGATLGEQFF	TGCGCCAGCAGTCAATCTCGTGTCGCTAGCGGGGGAGGAGCGACACTGGGTGAGCAGTTCTTC
.	TRBV18	.	TRBJ1-3	CASSPQGGASGNTIYF	TGTGCCAGCTCCCCCCAGGGCGGGGCGTCTGGAAACACCATATATTTT
.	TRBV5-1	.	TRBJ1-1	CASSLGSGTEAFF	TGCGCCAGCAGCTTGGGTTCGGGCACTGAAGCTTTCTTT
TRBD1	TRBV27	.	TRBJ2-7	CASSLGTGGREQYF	TGTGCCAGCAGTTTGGGGACAGGGGGTCGCGAGCAGTACTTC
.	TRBV12-3/TRBV12-4	.	TRBJ1-1	CASRLTAGVEAFF	TGTGCCAGCAGACTCACTGCCGGGGTTGAAGCTTTCTTT
TRBD1	TRBV10-3	.	TRBJ1-5	CAISPGQGNNQPQHF	TGTGCCATCAGCCCGGGACAGGGCAACAATCAGCCCCAGCATTTT
.	TRBV9	.	TRBJ2-2	CASSTEGAPDGELFF	TGTGCCAGCAGCACGGAGGGGGCGCCCGACGGGGAGCTGTTTTTT
.	TRBV30	.	TRBJ1-1	CAWTGRVNTEAFF	TGTGCCTGGACGGGCAGGGTGAACACTGAAGCTTTCTTT
.	TRBV11-2	.	TRBJ1-3	CASSRPSGNTIYF	TGTGCCAGCAGCCGTCCTTCTGGAAACACCATATATTTT
.	TRBV7-9	.	TRBJ1-2	CASSWGGGSANYGYTF	TGTGCCAGCAGCTGGGGCGGGGGTAGCGCTAACTATGGCTACACCTTC
TRBD1	TRBV11-1	.	TRBJ1-1	CASSTRGRPRDTEAFF	TGTGCCAGCAGCACCAGGGGGAGGCCCCGGGACACTGAAGCTTTCTTT
.	TRBV11-2	once	TRBJ1-1	CASSLDLNQGSEAFF	TGTGCCAGCAGCTTAGATCTCAATCAGGGCTCTGAAGCTTTCTTT
.	TRBV12-5	.	TRBJ1-1	CASGLPRGGNTEAFF	TGTGCTAGTGGTTTGCCCCGCGGGGGGAACACTGAAGCTTTCTTT
.	TRBV19	.	TRBJ1-6	CASSGGGNSPLHF	TGTGCCAGTAGTGGAGGTGGTAATTCACCCCTCCACTTT
.	TRBV7-6	.	TRBJ1-2	CASSLVPPSGYTF	TGTGCCAGCAGCTTAGTTCCCCCCTCGGGCTACACCTTC
TRBD1	TRBV5-4	.	TRBJ1-2	CASSLGQGAGYTF	TGTGCCAGCAGCTTGGGGCAGGGGGCTGGCTACACCTTC
.	TRBV9	.	TRBJ1-1	CASSRGGMNTEAFF	TGTGCCAGCAGCCGGGGGGGTATGAACACTGAAGCTTTCTTT
TRBD1	TRBV7-2	.	TRBJ2-1	CASSSWTGPNEQFF	TGTGCCAGCAGCTCCTGGACAGGGCCCAATGAGCAGTTCTTC
TRBD2	TRBV3-1/TRBV3-2	.	TRBJ2-5	CASSQPKTGGGETQYF	TGTGCCAGCAGCCAACCTAAAACGGGGGGAGGAGAGACCCAGTACTTC
TRBD1	TRBV7-8	.	TRBJ1-1	CASSIGQGGAEAFF	TGTGCCAGCAGCATCGGACAGGGAGGCGCTGAAGCTTTCTTT
.	TRBV30	.	TRBJ2-7	CAWSVGGSYEQYF	TGTGCCTGGAGTGTTGGAGGGAGCTACGAGCAGTACTTC
.	TRBV6-1	once	TRBJ2-2	CASSDLPGELFF	TGTGCCAGCAGTGACCTCCCCGGGGAGCTGTTTTTT
.	TRBV4-3	.	TRBJ2-1	CASSVSLAHPNEQFF	TGCGCCAGCAGCGTAAGTCTGGCCCATCCCAATGAGCAGTTCTTC
TRBD2	TRBV6-1	few	TRBJ2-1	CASSEIAGGPANEQFF	TGTGCCAGCAGTGAAATAGCGGGGGGGCCAGCCAATGAGCAGTTCTTC
.	TRBV5-1	.	TRBJ1-2	CASSLAGDNYGYTF	TGCGCCAGCAGCTTGGCCGGAGATAACTATGGCTACACCTTC
TRBD1	TRBV18	.	TRBJ2-5	CASSSRQGGQETQYF	TGTGCCAGCTCGTCCAGACAGGGCGGTCAGGAGACCCAGTACTTC
.	TRBV6-2/TRBV6-3	.	TRBJ1-5	CASSGGVARAQHF	TGTGCCAGCAGTGGAGGGGTCGCGCGGGCCCAGCATTTT
TRBD2	TRBV7-9	once	TRBJ2-1	CASSTTGTSDDEQFF	TGTGCCAGCAGCACAACCGGGACTAGCGACGATGAGCAGTTCTTC
.	TRBV29-1	.	TRBJ1-2	CSVASGIIGYTF	TGCAGCGTTGCTTCGGGGATTATTGGCTACACCTTC
TRBD1	TRBV3-1/TRBV3-2	.	TRBJ1-2	CATTRDRSSYGYTF	TGTGCCACCACCCGGGACAGGAGCAGCTATGGCTACACCTTC
.	TRBV30	once	TRBJ1-2	CAWWSLRDWYTF	TGTGCCTGGTGGTCGTTGCGGGACTGGTACACCTTC
TRBD1	TRBV6-5	.	TRBJ1-5	CASTPPAGGNQPQHF	TGTGCCAGCACCCCCCCGGCAGGGGGGAATCAGCCCCAGCATTTT
.	TRBV28	.	TRBJ1-2	CASRPTANLGYTF	TGTGCCAGCAGACCGACAGCAAATCTCGGCTACACCTTC
.	TRBV7-9	.	TRBJ1-5	CASSWGGGQPQHF	TGTGCCAGCAGCTGGGGCGGGGGTCAGCCCCAGCATTTT
TRBD1	TRBV10-2	.	TRBJ1-4	CASQDRGSEKLFF	TGCGCCAGCCAGGACAGGGGATCTGAAAAACTGTTTTTT
.	TRBV7-2	.	TRBJ2-7	CASSPSGVSSYEQYF	TGTGCCAGCAGCCCCTCAGGGGTCAGCTCCTACGAGCAGTACTTC
.	TRBV7-2	.	TRBJ1-2	CASSLGGRGYGYTF	TGTGCCAGCAGCTTAGGGGGCAGAGGCTATGGCTACACCTTC